This T cell receptor (beta chain) was identified during a study of blood T cell repertoires in COVID-19. Across the study: Both acute and convalescent COVID-19 samples were obtained from the United States, Italy and Spain. PBMCs, B-cell-depleted T cells, or T cells were the source of the cDNA or gDNA that made up the material.

Authors' data handling: From reference gene primer amplification, estimates of nucleated cell counts were derived. Some clones are missing from TCRdb's copy, which holds only in-frame ones; the method was immunoSEQ multiplex PCR. V and J calls and clone size are copied from that table; D and trimming were computed from the DNA. The data hold about 24,000 clones, with approximately 90% observed a single time. Germline CDR1 SQVTM, CDR2 ANQGSEA. CDR3 length: 12 amino acids. Trimming stripped 5 bases from V and 1 base from J, with 8 bases between. The TCR comes from a man between 65 and 79 years old with acute or convalescent COVID-19. This chain links TRBV29-1 with TRBJ1-1, with a possible D match to TRBD1 (5 bases). Sequenced material: peripheral blood. CDR3 in DNA: TGCAGCGTTCTGCAGGGGAACACTGAAGCTTTCTTT. Encoded protein: CSVLQGNTEAFF.